This T cell receptor beta chain stems from a study of cytomegalovirus exposure and HLA in healthy donors. Broader study findings: The sole available immune exposure information was CMV serostatus. Reported performance of the classifier showed diagnosis of cytomegalovirus status with high specificity and sensitivity.

Germline trimming cut 2 bases from V and 2 bases from J; bases unmatched to any gene: 6. In germline, CDR1 is SEHNR, CDR2 FQNEAQ (reference sequence). There are 15 residues in the CDR3. PCR employed 60 Vbeta and 13 Jbeta primers. Produced via immunoSEQ multiplex PCR; TCRdb's table is partial and in-frame only. The table lists around 90,000 clones, roughly 86% of them singletons, with 9.2% in the top ten. Comment on this clone: The antigen remains undetermined.

What was sequenced was PBMCs. The genes are TRBV7-9 and TRBJ2-7; 7 bases align to TRBD1. The clonotype originates from a man aged 25 to 45 in good health and CMV-seropositive. This CDR3 reads CASSLTGVRTYEQYF. CDR3 coding DNA: TGTGCCAGCAGCTTAACAGGGGTTAGGACCTACGAGCAGTACTTC.